Following are 3 T cell receptor beta chains from one sample sequenced in a study of shared clonotypes between healthy human individuals. Measured with immunoSEQ multiplex PCR; TCRdb has only the in-frame clones, and not every one. The sample carries 1.5 million to 2.5 million clones, less than 95% recorded once. As defined, naive CD8 cells were CD45RO-negative and positively selected for CCR7, with terminally differentiated effector memory CD45RA+ cells excluded. Sequenced material: naive CD8+ T cells sorted from blood. Source of these receptors: a man aged 18-30 years in good health.

The J gene is TRBJ2-3, the V gene TRBV5-1; maybe TRBD2 (5 bases). Germline CDR1 reads SGHRS; CDR2 reads YFSETQ. V was pared by 4 bases and J by 4 bases, with 19 bases between. The CDR3 is 16 amino acids. DNA of the CDR3: TGCGCCAGCAGCCTACTGTCGGACTCGGTGGCAGATACGCAGTATTTT. Amino acids: CASSLLSDSVADTQYF.

The chain is built from TRBV7-9 and TRBJ1-1, with D unresolved. Germline CDR1 and CDR2: SEHNR and FQNEAQ (reference sequence). The CDR3 totals 14 residues. V was clipped by 3 bases and J by 3 bases, with 11 bases between them. CDR3 DNA sequence: TGTGCCAGCAGCTTCCTTTTGGTGGACACTGAAGCTTTCTTT. It yields the protein CASSFLLVDTEAFF.

J is TRBJ1-1 and V is TRBV28; D uncertain. V shed 5 bases and J shed 0 bases, with 13 bases lying between them. There are 15 residues in the CDR3. The germline CDR1 and CDR2 sequences are MDHEN and SYDVKM. CDR3 nucleotides: TGTGCCAGCAGTCCTCGTGTTGGCATGAACACTGAAGCTTTCTTT. Translated, it gives CASSPRVGMNTEAFF.